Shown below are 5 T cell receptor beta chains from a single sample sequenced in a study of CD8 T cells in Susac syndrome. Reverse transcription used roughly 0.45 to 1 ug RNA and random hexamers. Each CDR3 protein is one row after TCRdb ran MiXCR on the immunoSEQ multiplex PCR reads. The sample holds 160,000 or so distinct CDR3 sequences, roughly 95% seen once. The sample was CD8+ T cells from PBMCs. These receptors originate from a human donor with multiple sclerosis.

Written as DNA, the CDR3 is TGTGCCATCAGTGTGAGCGGGGGGGCCGAGTATTTT. Amino acid sequence: CAISVSGGAEYF. The rearrangement joins TRBV10-3 to TRBJ2-3; 10 nucleotides align to TRBD2. The germline CDR1 and CDR2 sequences are ENHRY and SYGVKD. This CDR3 is 12 amino acids long. V trimming: 4 bases; J trimming: 13 bases; junction bases outside the gene matches: 5.

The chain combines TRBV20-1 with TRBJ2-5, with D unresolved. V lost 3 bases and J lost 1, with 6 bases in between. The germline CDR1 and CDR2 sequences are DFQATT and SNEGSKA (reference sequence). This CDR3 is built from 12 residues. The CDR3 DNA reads TGCAGTGCTAGGGGCCTCCAAGAGACCCAGTACTTC. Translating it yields CSARGLQETQYF.

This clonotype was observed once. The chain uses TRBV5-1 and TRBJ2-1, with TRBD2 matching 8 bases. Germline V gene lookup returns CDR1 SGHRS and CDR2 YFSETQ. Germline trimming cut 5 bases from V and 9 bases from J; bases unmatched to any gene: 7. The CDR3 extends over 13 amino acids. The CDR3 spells CASREIAGTEQFF. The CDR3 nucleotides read TGCGCCAGCAGGGAGATAGCGGGAACTGAGCAGTTCTTC.

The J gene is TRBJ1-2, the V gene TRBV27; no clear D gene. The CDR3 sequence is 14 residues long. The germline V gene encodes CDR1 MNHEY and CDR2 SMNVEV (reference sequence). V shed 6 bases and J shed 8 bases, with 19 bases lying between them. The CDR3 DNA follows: TGTGCCAGCAGCCCCCCGGGCGGCTCTTCGGGCTACACCTTC. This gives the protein CASSPPGGSSGYTF.

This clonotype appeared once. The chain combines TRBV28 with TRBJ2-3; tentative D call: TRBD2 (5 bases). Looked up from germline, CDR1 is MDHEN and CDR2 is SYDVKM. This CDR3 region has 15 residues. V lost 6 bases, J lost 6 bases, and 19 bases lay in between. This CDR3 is CASSVLYEGMDTQYF. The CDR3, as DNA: TGTGCCAGCAGCGTTCTTTATGAGGGAATGGATACGCAGTATTTT.